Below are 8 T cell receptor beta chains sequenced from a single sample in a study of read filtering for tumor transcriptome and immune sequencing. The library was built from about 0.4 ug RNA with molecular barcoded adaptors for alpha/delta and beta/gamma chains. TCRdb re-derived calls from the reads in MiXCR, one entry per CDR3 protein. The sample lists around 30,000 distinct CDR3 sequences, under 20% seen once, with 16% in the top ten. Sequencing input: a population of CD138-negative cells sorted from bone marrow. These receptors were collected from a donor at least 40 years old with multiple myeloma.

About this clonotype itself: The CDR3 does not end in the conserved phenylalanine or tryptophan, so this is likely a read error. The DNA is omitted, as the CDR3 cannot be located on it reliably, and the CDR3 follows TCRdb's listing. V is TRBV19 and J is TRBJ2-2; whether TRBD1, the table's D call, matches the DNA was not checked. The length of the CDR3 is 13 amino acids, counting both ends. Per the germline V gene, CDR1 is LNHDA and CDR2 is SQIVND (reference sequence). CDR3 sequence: CASRGQGTGELSL.

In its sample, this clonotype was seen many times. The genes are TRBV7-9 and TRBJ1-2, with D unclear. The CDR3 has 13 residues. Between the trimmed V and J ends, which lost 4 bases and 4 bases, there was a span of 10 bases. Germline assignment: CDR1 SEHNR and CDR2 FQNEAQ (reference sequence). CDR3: CASSSPTLYGYTF. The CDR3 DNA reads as TGTGCCAGCAGCTCACCAACTCTCTATGGCTACACCTTC.

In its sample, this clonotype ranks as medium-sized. The CDR3 protein is CASTAEGGGANVLTF. In DNA form, the CDR3 reads TGTGCCAGCACCGCTGAGGGTGGCGGGGCCAACGTCCTGACTTTC. The chain links TRBV25-1 to TRBJ2-6, with D maybe TRBD2 (5 bases). Germline V gene data show CDR1 as MGHDK and CDR2 as SYGVNS. This CDR3 has 15 amino acids. The ends were cut back, 7 bases at V and 4 bases at J, with 14 bases in the middle.

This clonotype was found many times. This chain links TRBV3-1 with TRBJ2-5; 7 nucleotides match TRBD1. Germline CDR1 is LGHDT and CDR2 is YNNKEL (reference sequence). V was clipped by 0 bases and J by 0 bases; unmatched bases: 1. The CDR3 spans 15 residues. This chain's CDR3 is CASSQEDRYQETQYF. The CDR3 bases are TGTGCCAGCAGCCAAGAGGACAGGTACCAAGAGACCCAGTACTTC.

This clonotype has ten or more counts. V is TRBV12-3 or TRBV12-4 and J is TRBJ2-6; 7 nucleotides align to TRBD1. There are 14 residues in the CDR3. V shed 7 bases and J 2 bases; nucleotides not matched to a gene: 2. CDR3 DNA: TGTGCCAGCACCGACAGGGCTGGGGCCAACGTCCTGACTTTC. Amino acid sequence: CASTDRAGANVLTF.

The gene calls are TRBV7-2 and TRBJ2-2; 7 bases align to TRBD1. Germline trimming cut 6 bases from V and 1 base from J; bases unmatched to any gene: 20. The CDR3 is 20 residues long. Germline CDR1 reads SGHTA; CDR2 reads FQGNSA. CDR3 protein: CASRGGRERISAMNTGELFF. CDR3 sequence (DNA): TGTGCCAGCAGAGGGGGCCGGGAACGGATTAGCGCGATGAACACCGGGGAGCTGTTTTTT.

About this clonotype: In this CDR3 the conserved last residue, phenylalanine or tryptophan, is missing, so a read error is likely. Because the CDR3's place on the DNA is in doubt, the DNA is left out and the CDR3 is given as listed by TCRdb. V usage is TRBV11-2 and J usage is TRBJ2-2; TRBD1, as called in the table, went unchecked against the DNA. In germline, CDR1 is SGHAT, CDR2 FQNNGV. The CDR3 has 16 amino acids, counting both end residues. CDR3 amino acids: CASSSWGVLDTGELFL.

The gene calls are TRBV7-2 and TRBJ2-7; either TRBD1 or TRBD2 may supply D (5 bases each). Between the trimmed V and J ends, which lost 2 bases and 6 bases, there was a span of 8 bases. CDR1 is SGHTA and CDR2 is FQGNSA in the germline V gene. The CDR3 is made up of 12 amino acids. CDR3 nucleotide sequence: TGTGCCAGCAGCTTACGAGGGGTCGAGCAGTACTTC. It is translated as CASSLRGVEQYF. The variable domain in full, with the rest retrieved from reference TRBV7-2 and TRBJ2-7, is GAGVSQSPSNKVTEKGKDVELRCDPISGHTALYWYRQSLGQGLEFLIYFQGNSAPDKSGLPSDRFSAERTGGSVSTLTIQRTQQEDSAVYLCASSLRGVEQYFGPGTRLTVT.